The rows below give T cell receptor beta chains drawn from one sample of a study of cytomegalovirus exposure and HLA in healthy donors. Using immunoSEQ multiplex PCR, the repertoire was profiled, and TCRdb retains in-frame clones only, with some absent. The data show 130,000 to 150,000 clones, about 70% seen once. The sample was PBMCs. These receptors were obtained from a man between 18 and 29 years old in good health and CMV-seronegative. The CDR3 runs from the conserved cysteine through the conserved F or W. Size tells how often a clone was seen (once, few, many) or the class of an expanded clone, and some rows leave it out.

CDR3 protein | J gene | clone size | V gene
CASSEYSGASYEQYF | TRBJ2-7 | . | TRBV28
CASSDVGGETQYF | TRBJ2-5 | . | TRBV19
CASSFAGNEKLFF | TRBJ1-4 | few | TRBV28
CASSHKLQTNTEAFF | TRBJ1-1 | . | TRBV4-1
CASSRDRRYEQYF | TRBJ2-7 | few | TRBV6-5
CASSLDRGQTEAFF | TRBJ1-1 | . | TRBV5-1
CASSYSGGGAHEQYF | TRBJ2-7 | . | TRBV28
CAGSLPQTTNEKLFF | TRBJ1-4 | once | TRBV5-8
CASSSEGGTEAFF | TRBJ1-1 | . | TRBV9
CASSAMRQGGLRNYGYTF | TRBJ1-2 | once | TRBV9
CASSLAVGRRNTEAFF | TRBJ1-1 | few | TRBV11-2
CASSLIHRAKDTQYF | TRBJ2-3 | once | TRBV5-4
CASSERFGFNSPLHF | TRBJ1-6 | few | TRBV25-1
CASSALLGNTGELFF | TRBJ2-2 | . | TRBV11-2
CASSFGLAGSTGELFF | TRBJ2-2 | . | TRBV27
CASSPRQGEEDGYTF | TRBJ1-2 | few | TRBV18
CASSLGERTDEQYF | TRBJ2-7 | . | TRBV5-1
CASSPEPTRDEQYF | TRBJ2-7 | . | TRBV7-2
CASSSGLAGVGQETQYF | TRBJ2-5 | . | TRBV5-1
CASSMRGGYEQYF | . | . | TRBV25-1
CASSMPGLMNEKLFF | TRBJ1-4 | . | TRBV28
CASRVGNQPQHF | TRBJ1-5 | . | TRBV6-1
CASSPVFRGPGEQYF | TRBJ2-7 | . | TRBV18
CASSHHFGGQENTEAFF | TRBJ1-1 | . | TRBV14
CASSVGLAGGGTDTQYF | TRBJ2-3 | . | TRBV5-1
CASSSRQNEKLFF | TRBJ1-4 | . | TRBV6-5